The 27 T cell receptor beta chains below come from one sample, sequenced in a study of blood T cells in healthy people across ages (dated by TCRdb to the mid-2010s). The library was built by means of 5' RACE. The run used an Illumina HiSeq 2500. The second PCR ran for about 7 to 11 cycles and used a J-beta primer mix along with a sample-barcoded 5' primer. TCRdb redid the processing of the public reads, applying fastp at Q25 and MiXCR, and retained in-frame beta chains. All rows with the same CDR3 protein become a single entry with the most common DNA and genes. This sample gives 650,000 to 1,000,000 distinct CDR3 sequences in total; roughly 46% of them show up just once. 18% of the sample is in the top ten clones. Material for sequencing was blood. The receptors here all came from a man older than 75 in good health.

The chain uses TRBV5-1 and TRBJ2-5; D call uncertain. The germline gives CDR1 SGHRS, CDR2 YFSETQ. Trimming cost V 0 bases and J 2 bases, with 11 bases left between them. The CDR3 has 15 amino acids. The CDR3 loop is CASSLEPGRQETQYF. The CDR3 nucleotides read TGCGCCAGCAGCTTGGAACCGGGCCGTCAAGAGACCCAGTACTTC.

Only one count was recorded for this clonotype. The J gene is TRBJ1-5, the V gene TRBV9, with 7 bases aligning to TRBD1. V was clipped by 0 bases and J by 5 bases; unmatched bases: 5. Per the germline V gene, CDR1 is SGDLS and CDR2 is YYNGEE. CDR3 length: 15 amino acids. DNA of the CDR3: TGTGCCAGCAGCGTAGGGGACAGTGCCTATCAGCCCCAGCATTTT. The encoded protein is CASSVGDSAYQPQHF.

The sample holds many counts of this clonotype. The chain is built from TRBV28 and TRBJ1-6; D is possibly TRBD1 (6 bases). This CDR3 has 16 amino acids. CDR1 is MDHEN, CDR2 SYDVKM, per germline. Deletions cut 2 bases from V and 7 bases from J, with 15 bases between. The CDR3 protein is CASSLKEGVVNSPLHF. The CDR3 nucleotides are TGTGCCAGCAGTTTAAAGGAGGGGGTCGTGAATTCACCCCTCCACTTT. Full variable domain (rest looked up from reference TRBV28 and TRBJ1-6): DVKVTQSSRYLVKRTGEKVFLECVQDMDHENMFWYRQDPGLGLRLIYFSYDVKMKEKGDIPEGYSVSREKKERFSLILESASTNQTSMYLCASSLKEGVVNSPLHFGNGTRLTVT.

J is TRBJ1-4 and V is TRBV20-1; D is uncertain. Germline lookup yields CDR1 DFQATT and CDR2 SNEGSKA (reference sequence). Trimming cost V 0 bases and J 7 bases, with 9 bases left between them. The CDR3 covers 13 residues. The CDR3 reads CSARDQIVEKLFF. CDR3 coding DNA: TGCAGTGCTAGAGACCAGATAGTTGAAAAACTGTTTTTT.

This clonotype came up many times. The chain couples TRBV20-1 to TRBJ1-6; TRBD1 matches at 8 bases. The trim removed 2 bases at V and 1 base at J, leaving 7 bases unmatched. CDR1 DFQATT and CDR2 SNEGSKA come from the germline V gene (reference sequence). The CDR3 loop spans 17 amino acids. CDR3 sequence (DNA): TGCAGTGCTAGATCAAGGACAGGGCAATCCTATAATTCACCCCTCCACTTT. As protein: CSARSRTGQSYNSPLHF.

The chain recombines TRBV3-1 with TRBJ2-3; D is tentatively TRBD1 or TRBD2 (5 bases each). V was clipped by 0 bases and J by 7 bases, with 14 bases between them. The CDR3 is 15 amino acids. Per germline, CDR1 LGHDT and CDR2 YNNKEL (reference sequence). The chain's CDR3 is CASSQEAGAPNTQYF. The CDR3 bases are TGTGCCAGCAGCCAAGAGGCCGGGGCTCCAAATACGCAGTATTTT.

CDR3 DNA: TGTGCCAGCAGTGCCAAGACTGCCTCCTACAATGAGCAGTTCTTC. Its translation: CASSAKTASYNEQFF. The chain combines TRBV6-1 with TRBJ2-1; D is unclear. Germline V lookup: CDR1 MNHNS, CDR2 SASEGT. The CDR3 has 15 amino acids. The V gene lost 4 bases and the J gene lost 0 bases, with 10 bases spanning the gap.

The chain has TRBV2 and TRBJ2-3; D may match TRBD1 or TRBD2 (5 bases each). The germline V and J ends were trimmed by 4 bases and 2 bases, with 7 bases remaining between them. The CDR3 runs 13 residues. Germline CDR1 reads SNHLY; CDR2 reads FYNNEI. CDR3 bases: TGTGCCAGCAGTGGGGACCACACAGATACGCAGTATTTT. It is translated as CASSGDHTDTQYF.

This chain uses TRBV7-6 with TRBJ2-7, with 11 nucleotides matching TRBD2. V lost 5 bases, J lost 0 bases, and 12 bases stayed unmatched. This CDR3 comprises 18 residues. Germline assignment: CDR1 SGHVS and CDR2 FNYEAQ. The CDR3 region is CASSPQGLAGGRSYEQYF. Here the CDR3 DNA reads TGTGCCAGCAGCCCTCAAGGGCTAGCGGGAGGCCGCTCCTACGAGCAGTACTTC.

This clonotype came up once. The chain combines TRBV4-3 with TRBJ1-2, with a possible D match to TRBD1 (5 bases). Germline CDR1 is LGHNA and CDR2 is YSLEER. The CDR3 is 15 amino acids. The V end was cut by 1 base, the J end by 2 bases, with 11 bases between. The CDR3 bases are TGCGCCAGCAGCCAAGCGCTCAGGGCAAACTATGGCTACACCTTC. It encodes CASSQALRANYGYTF.

This clonotype turned up a few times. This sequence joins TRBV7-2 and TRBJ2-7; D is unclear. The CDR3 loop spans 11 amino acids. Per the germline V gene, CDR1 is SGHTA and CDR2 is FQGNSA. V lost 6 bases, J lost 3 bases, and 6 bases lay in between. Here the CDR3 reads CASSHGYEQYF. The DNA for the CDR3 is TGTGCCAGCAGTCACGGCTACGAGCAGTACTTC.

V gene TRBV5-1 combines with J gene TRBJ2-1; D ambiguous. Germline assignment: CDR1 SGHRS and CDR2 YFSETQ. Trimming cost V 1 base and J 5 bases, with 4 bases left between them. The CDR3 loop spans 12 amino acids. CDR3 sequence (DNA): TGCGCCAGCAGCTTGAGCGACAATGAGCAGTTCTTC. This codes for CASSLSDNEQFF.

J is TRBJ2-2 and V is TRBV7-2; D remains unclear. In germline, CDR1 is SGHTA, CDR2 FQGNSA. Trimming left V 5 bases short and J 0 bases short, with 7 bases between. The CDR3 spans 14 residues. CDR3 coding DNA: TGTGCCAGCAGCAGCCGGCCGAACACCGGGGAGCTGTTTTTT. Translation: CASSSRPNTGELFF.

The chain combines TRBV2 with TRBJ2-1; D may be TRBD2 (6 bases). CDR1 SNHLY and CDR2 FYNNEI come from the germline V gene. The CDR3 is 12 residues long. V lost 9 bases, J lost 8 bases, and 14 bases lay in between. This CDR3 is CASSMRGYEQFF. Written as DNA, the CDR3 is TGTGCCAGTTCTATGCGGGGTTATGAGCAGTTCTTC.

The chain employs TRBV5-1 and TRBJ2-1, with D perhaps TRBD1 (5 bases). The V end lost 0 bases, the J end lost 8 bases, and 18 bases lay between the germline ends. The CDR3 runs 16 residues. Germline V gives CDR1 SGHRS, CDR2 YFSETQ. The CDR3 nucleotides are TGCGCCAGCAGCTTGGGCGACAGTACAGTTAGGGATGAGCAGTTCTTC. Its translation is CASSLGDSTVRDEQFF.

The rearrangement links TRBV20-1 to TRBJ2-1, with TRBD2 identical over 11 bases. J lost 4 bases, V lost 7 bases, and 12 bases had no gene match. The CDR3 has 16 amino acids. CDR1 DFQATT and CDR2 SNEGSKA come from the germline V gene (reference sequence). The CDR3 DNA sequence: TGCAGTGTACCCTTGACTAGCGGGAAAATGTACAATGAGCAGTTCTTC. Translation: CSVPLTSGKMYNEQFF.

This clonotype was detected a few times. The J gene is TRBJ2-7, the V gene TRBV27, with 7 bases matching TRBD1. The ends lost 3 bases at V and 6 bases at J; junction bases unmatched: 2. Germline loops: CDR1 MNHEY, CDR2 SMNVEV (reference sequence). The CDR3 is 12 residues long. CDR3 bases: TGTGCCAGCAGTTTCCGACAGGGCGAGCAGTACTTC. Its translation: CASSFRQGEQYF.

In this sample, this clonotype turned up many times. V and J are TRBV3-1 and TRBJ2-1; no reliable D call. The germline V gene has CDR1 LGHDT and CDR2 YNNKEL (reference sequence). There are 16 residues in the CDR3. Trimming took off 4 bases at V and 0 bases at J, with 13 bases between the two ends. The CDR3, as DNA: TGTGCCAGCAGCCCAAGAGAGGAGAGCTCCTACAATGAGCAGTTCTTC. Its translation: CASSPREESSYNEQFF.

The J gene is TRBJ1-2, the V gene TRBV5-1, with TRBD1 matching over 7 bases. The trim removed 3 bases at V and 6 bases at J, leaving 5 bases unmatched. The CDR3 covers 13 residues. Per the germline V gene, CDR1 is SGHRS and CDR2 is YFSETQ. CDR3 sequence: CASSSGGDDGYTF. CDR3 coding DNA: TGCGCCAGCAGCTCAGGGGGTGATGATGGCTACACCTTC.

A remark on this clonotype: One end of the junction is discordant with germline, which a read error may explain. The chain joins TRBV4-1 to TRBJ2-6; possibly TRBD1 for D (5 bases). The CDR3 is 17 amino acids. CDR1 MGHRA and CDR2 YSYEKL come from the germline V gene. This CDR3 is CASSQAHGLLGANVPTF. The CDR3 DNA reads TGCGCCAGCAGCCAGGCCCACGGCCTTCTTGGGGCCAACGTCCCGACTTTC.

This clonotype was observed at least ten times. The chain employs TRBV18 and TRBJ2-1; the match to TRBD2 covers 12 bases. CDR1 and CDR2 from the germline V gene are KGHSH and LQKENI. This CDR3 has 13 residues. The junction had 3 bases not matched to a gene; V was cut back by 6 bases and J by 9 bases. CDR3 sequence (DNA): TGTGCCAGCTCGACTAGCGGGAGTTTTGAGCAGTTCTTC. Translating gives CASSTSGSFEQFF.

This clonotype showed up just a few times. The chain recombines TRBV29-1 with TRBJ1-1; no firm D call. The CDR3 runs 13 residues. The germline V gene has CDR1 SQVTM and CDR2 ANQGSEA. Trimming cost V 3 bases and J 2 bases, with 10 bases left between them. In DNA form, the CDR3 reads TGCAGCGTTGAGGTACCGACAAACACTGAAGCTTTCTTT. Amino acid sequence: CSVEVPTNTEAFF.

The chain joins TRBV20-1 to TRBJ2-3; D is perhaps TRBD2 (5 bases). The CDR3 contains 13 residues. V was cut by 3 bases and J by 1 base, with 8 bases left in between. CDR1 DFQATT and CDR2 SNEGSKA come from the germline V gene (reference sequence). The CDR3 is CSASERGTDTQYF. For the CDR3, the DNA is TGCAGTGCTAGTGAGAGGGGCACAGATACGCAGTATTTT.

This clonotype showed up many times. The rearrangement links TRBV13 to TRBJ2-3; 8 bases align to TRBD2. The CDR3 is 16 residues long. Germline V lookup: CDR1 PRHDT, CDR2 FYEKMQ (reference sequence). V lost 5 bases to trimming and J lost 0 bases; unmatched junction nucleotides: 7. The CDR3 DNA reads as TGTGCCAGCAGCCTCCTAGCGGGTCGTAGCACAGATACGCAGTATTTT. Protein product: CASSLLAGRSTDTQYF.

In this sample, this clonotype turned up a few times. The V gene is TRBV7-2, the J gene TRBJ2-1, with D possibly matching TRBD2 (6 bases). The CDR3 is made up of 16 amino acids. Trimming stripped 2 bases from V and 9 bases from J, with 20 bases between. The germline CDR1 and CDR2 sequences are SGHTA and FQGNSA. The DNA of the CDR3 is TGTGCCAGCAGCTTACCTCGGCGGGACCCCTCCCCTGAGCAGTTCTTC. Amino acid sequence: CASSLPRRDPSPEQFF.

The V and J genes are TRBV12-3 or TRBV12-4 and TRBJ2-5; D unresolved. Trimming removed 5 bases at V and 3 bases at J, with 7 bases between. This CDR3 region has 12 residues. The CDR3 coding sequence is TGTGCCAGCAGTAAGAGAGAAGAGACCCAGTACTTC. Amino acids: CASSKREETQYF.

This clonotype came up a few times. The chain employs TRBV6-2 or TRBV6-3 and TRBJ2-7, with D tentatively TRBD1 (6 bases). CDR1 MNHEY and CDR2 SVGEGT come from the germline V gene. V was trimmed by 7 bases and J by 1 base, leaving 14 bases between them. This CDR3 has 14 residues. The chain's CDR3 is CASTRQASSYEQYF. CDR3 nucleotides: TGTGCCAGCACCAGACAGGCGTCTTCCTACGAGCAGTACTTC.